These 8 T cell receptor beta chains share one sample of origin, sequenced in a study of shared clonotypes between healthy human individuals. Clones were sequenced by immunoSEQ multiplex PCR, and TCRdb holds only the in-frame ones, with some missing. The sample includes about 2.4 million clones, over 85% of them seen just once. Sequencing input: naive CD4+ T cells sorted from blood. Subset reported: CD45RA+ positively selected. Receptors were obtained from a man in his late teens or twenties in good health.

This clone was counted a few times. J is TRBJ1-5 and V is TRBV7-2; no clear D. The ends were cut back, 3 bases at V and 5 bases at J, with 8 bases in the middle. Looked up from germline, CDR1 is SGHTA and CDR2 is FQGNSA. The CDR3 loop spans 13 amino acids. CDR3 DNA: TGTGCCAGCAGCTTGGACCAGGATCAGCCCCAGCATTTT. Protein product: CASSLDQDQPQHF.

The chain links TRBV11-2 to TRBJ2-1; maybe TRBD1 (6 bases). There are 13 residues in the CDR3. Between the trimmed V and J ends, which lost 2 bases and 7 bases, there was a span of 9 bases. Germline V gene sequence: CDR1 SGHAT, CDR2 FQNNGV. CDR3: CASSLQGLNEQFF. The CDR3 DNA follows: TGTGCCAGCAGCTTACAGGGGTTGAATGAGCAGTTCTTC.

The CDR3 here is CASSLGGTSASTDTQYF. CDR3 bases: TGCGCCAGCAGCTTGGGCGGGACTAGCGCTAGCACAGATACGCAGTATTTT. This chain links TRBV5-1 with TRBJ2-3; TRBD2 agrees at 10 bases. The CDR3 extends over 17 amino acids. V dropped 0 bases and J dropped 0; count of bases not matched to a gene: 4. Germline V gene data show CDR1 as SGHRS and CDR2 as YFSETQ.

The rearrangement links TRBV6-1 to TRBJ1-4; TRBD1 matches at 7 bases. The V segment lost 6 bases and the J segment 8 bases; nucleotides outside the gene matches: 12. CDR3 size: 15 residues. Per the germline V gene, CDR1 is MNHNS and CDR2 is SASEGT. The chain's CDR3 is CASRSTGKGREKLFF. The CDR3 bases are TGTGCCAGCAGATCGACAGGGAAGGGTCGGGAAAAACTGTTTTTT.

CDR3 in DNA: TGTGCCAGCAGCCCCCAGGGTCTGTCAGAGACCCAGTACTTC. Encoded protein: CASSPQGLSETQYF. The chain carries TRBV11-3 and TRBJ2-5; perhaps TRBD1 as D (5 bases). The CDR3 sequence is 14 residues long. The germline CDR1 and CDR2 sequences are SGHNT and YENEEA. The V end lost 5 bases, the J end lost 4 bases, and 14 bases lay between the germline ends.

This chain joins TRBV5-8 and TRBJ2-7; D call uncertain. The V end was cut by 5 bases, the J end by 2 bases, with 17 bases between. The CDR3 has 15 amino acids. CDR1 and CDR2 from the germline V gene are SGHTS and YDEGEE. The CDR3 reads CASSRTWELTYEQYF. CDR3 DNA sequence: TGTGCCAGCAGTCGAACTTGGGAATTGACCTACGAGCAGTACTTC.

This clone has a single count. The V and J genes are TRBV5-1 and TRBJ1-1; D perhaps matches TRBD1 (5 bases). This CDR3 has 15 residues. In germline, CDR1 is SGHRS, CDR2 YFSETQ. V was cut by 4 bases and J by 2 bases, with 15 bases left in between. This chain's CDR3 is CASSPAGVINTEAFF. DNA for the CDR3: TGCGCCAGCAGCCCGGCGGGGGTTATTAACACTGAAGCTTTCTTT.

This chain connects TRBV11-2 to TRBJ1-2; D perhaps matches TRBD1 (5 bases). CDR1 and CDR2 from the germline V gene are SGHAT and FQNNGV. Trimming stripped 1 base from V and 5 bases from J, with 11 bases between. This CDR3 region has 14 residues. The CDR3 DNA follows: TGTGCCAGCAGCTTAGCCGGGACGGGTTATGGCTACACCTTC. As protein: CASSLAGTGYGYTF.